Below, 7 T cell receptor beta chains from the same sample are listed, as sequenced in a study of human T cells and chemical hapten exposure. TCRdb used MiXCR to reprocess the RACE reads, holding one entry per CDR3 protein. The sample carries tens of thousands of distinct CDR3 sequences, 7.5% to 9.5% recorded once. The sample's time point: patch test 2, 6 weeks after DPC sensitization. Noted treatment: therapeutic diphenylcyclopropenone sensitization with weekly scalp DPC. This material consisted of whole blood, taken in connection with sensitization to the hapten diphenylcyclopropenone (DPC). These TCRs come from a woman aged 45 to 65 with alopecia areata. Some clones in this sample may be carry-over from other donors' samples.

The chain uses TRBV12-3 or TRBV12-4 and TRBJ1-2; D unresolved. The CDR3 sequence is 14 residues long. V was cut by 6 bases and J by 8 bases, with 19 bases left in between. The CDR3 region is CASRVHGPWRGYTF. DNA for the CDR3: TGTGCCAGCAGGGTTCATGGCCCCTGGCGAGGCTACACCTTC.

The rearrangement uses TRBV6-5 and TRBJ2-1; 8 bases are a match to TRBD2. Germline V gene data show CDR1 as MNHEY and CDR2 as SVGAGI. J gave up 0 bases and V 8 bases, and 3 bases lay outside the gene matches. CDR3 length: 14 amino acids. The CDR3 sequence: CASGAGASYNEQFF. The CDR3 DNA reads as TGTGCCAGCGGAGCGGGAGCCTCCTACAATGAGCAGTTCTTC.

This clonotype was counted ten times or more. CDR3 in amino acids: CASSEAPGTKNIQYF. Written as DNA, the CDR3 is TGTGCCAGCAGTGAAGCGCCCGGGACAAAAAACATTCAGTACTTC. The chain combines TRBV6-1 with TRBJ2-4; the D gene is possibly TRBD1 (6 bases). This CDR3 contains 15 residues. In germline, CDR1 is MNHNS, CDR2 SASEGT. V lost 0 bases and J 4 bases, leaving 10 bases between the germline ends.

In this sample, this clonotype turned up once. This may come from a read error, since a much larger clone is one base off. The final CDR3 position lacks the conserved phenylalanine or tryptophan, pointing to a likely read error. The V call is TRBV4-3, the J call TRBJ2-1, with 7 nucleotides matching TRBD2. With 1 base clipped from V and 7 bases from J, the junction kept 13 bases outside the gene matches. The germline V gene has CDR1 LGHNA and CDR2 YSLEER. There are 17 residues in the CDR3. CDR3 nucleotides: TGCGCCAGCAGCCAAGGAGTGCTGGCGGGAGCAGAGAATGAGCAGTTCTCC. It is translated as CASSQGVLAGAENEQFS.

V and J are TRBV9 and TRBJ1-4; no definite D call. Trimming stripped 3 bases from V and 1 base from J, with 10 bases between. The CDR3 length is 15 residues. Germline CDR1 is SGDLS and CDR2 is YYNGEE. CDR3 coding DNA: TGTGCCAGCAGCGGCGACTTGGGAACTAATGAAAAACTGTTTTTT. It encodes CASSGDLGTNEKLFF.

This clonotype was detected a few times. In nucleotides, the CDR3 is TGCAGTGCTACCAGCGGGGGGACCTACGAGCAGTACTTC. Residues: CSATSGGTYEQYF. The chain links TRBV20-1 to TRBJ2-7; 9 bases are a match to TRBD2. The junction had 3 bases not matched to a gene; V was cut back by 4 bases and J by 2 bases. There are 13 residues in the CDR3. The V gene's germline CDR1 is DFQATT and CDR2 SNEGSKA (reference sequence).

This clonotype was seen many times. The genes are TRBV24-1 and TRBJ2-3; no firm D call. Trimming shortened V by 6 bases and J by 5 bases, and 14 bases separated the two germline ends. Germline lookup yields CDR1 KGHDR and CDR2 SFDVKD. The CDR3 consists of 14 residues. The CDR3 coding sequence is TGTGCCACCAGTCCGGGCGTGATGGGAGATACGCAGTATTTT. It specifies CATSPGVMGDTQYF.